Presented here are 25 T cell receptor beta chains from one specimen sequenced in a study of beta chain features in type 1 diabetes. The whole isolated RNA underwent reverse transcription, so sequencing captured expressed TCRB transcripts. Clones were read by immunoSEQ multiplex PCR, and TCRdb kept only the in-frame ones, dropping some. The table records around 190,000 clones, about 13% of them present only once. Sequencing was done on a sample of central memory CD4+ T cells from blood. These receptors originate from a woman between 18 and 30 years old in good health.

V usage is TRBV9 and J usage is TRBJ1-2; TRBD1 is a possible D gene (5 bases). Per germline, CDR1 SGDLS and CDR2 YYNGEE. This CDR3 has 13 amino acids. Trimming pared 3 bases from V and 6 bases from J, leaving 12 bases between. Here the CDR3 DNA reads TGTGCCAGCAGCGCGCTAAGACAGAATGGCTACACCTTC. Amino acids: CASSALRQNGYTF.

This clone was seen only a few times. This chain joins TRBV7-9 and TRBJ1-3; 9 bases map to TRBD1. This CDR3 has 15 amino acids. V shed 0 bases and J 8 bases; nucleotides not matched to a gene: 5. Germline V CDR1 and CDR2: SEHNR, FQNEAQ (reference sequence). CDR3 amino acids: CASSLAGTGSHTIYF. The CDR3 DNA reads TGTGCCAGCAGCTTAGCCGGGACAGGGAGTCACACCATATATTTT.

This clone has only a few counts. The chain is built from TRBV5-1 and TRBJ1-2; 7 bases line up with TRBD1. In germline, CDR1 is SGHRS, CDR2 YFSETQ. The CDR3 is made up of 15 amino acids. V trimming: 4 bases; J trimming: 6 bases; junction bases outside the gene matches: 12. This CDR3 is CASSPDRINFDGYTF. CDR3 coding DNA: TGCGCCAGCAGCCCGGACAGGATAAATTTCGATGGCTACACCTTC.

This clone was detected only a few times. This chain uses TRBV27 with TRBJ2-6; D is uncertain. Between the trimmed V and J ends, which lost 1 base and 0 bases, there was a span of 7 bases. Per germline, CDR1 MNHEY and CDR2 SMNVEV (reference sequence). The CDR3 covers 16 residues. CDR3 protein: CASSLYSSSGANVLTF. In DNA, the CDR3 is TGTGCCAGCAGTTTATATTCGAGCTCTGGGGCCAACGTCCTGACTTTC.

The chain is built from TRBV29-1 and TRBJ2-5; D may be TRBD2 (6 bases). This CDR3 comprises 12 residues. Germline V lookup: CDR1 SQVTM, CDR2 ANQGSEA. The V and J ends lost 4 bases and 5 bases respectively, with 11 bases between them. CDR3 protein: CSVGLVSETQYF. The CDR3 DNA reads TGCAGCGTTGGACTAGTCTCGGAGACCCAGTACTTC.

The V and J genes are TRBV4-3 and TRBJ2-2, with TRBD1 matching over 8 bases. CDR1 is LGHNA, CDR2 YSLEER, per germline. The CDR3 totals 15 residues. V was pared by 4 bases and J by 4 bases, with 5 bases of the junction left unmatched. In DNA form, the CDR3 reads TGCGCCAGCAGCCGCCAGGGGGCTGGCACCGGGGAGCTGTTTTTT. It specifies CASSRQGAGTGELFF.

The chain has TRBV7-9 and TRBJ1-4; TRBD1 matches at 7 bases. The CDR3 has 14 amino acids. Germline CDR1 is SEHNR and CDR2 is FQNEAQ (reference sequence). The J segment lost 8 bases and the V segment lost 5 bases, leaving 8 bases of the junction unmatched. The CDR3 region is CASSPRGLGEKLFF. The CDR3 bases are TGTGCCAGCAGCCCAAGGGGGCTCGGGGAAAAACTGTTTTTT.

This clone has more than one count but fewer than ten. One junction end does not reproduce the germline sequence, and a read error may be involved. The rearrangement joins TRBV28 to TRBJ2-1, with TRBD1 matching 9 bases. This CDR3 has 11 residues. Germline V gene lookup returns CDR1 MDHEN and CDR2 SYDVKM. In DNA, the CDR3 is TGTGCCAGCGGGAAGGGACAGGGTTCGGTCTTC. It translates to CASGKGQGSVF.

This clone occurred a few times. The CDR3 sequence is CASSFSVSQPQHF. The CDR3 region has the DNA TGTGCCAGCAGTTTCTCCGTCAGTCAGCCCCAGCATTTT. J is TRBJ1-5 and V is TRBV27, with D hard to call. Trimming removed 3 bases at V and 6 bases at J, with 9 bases between. This CDR3 has 13 residues. CDR1 MNHEY and CDR2 SMNVEV come from the germline V gene (reference sequence).

The V call is TRBV27, the J call TRBJ1-5, with 7 positions matching TRBD1. Losses at the gene ends were 6 bases for V and 2 bases for J; bases not matched to a gene: 7. The length of the CDR3 is 15 residues. CDR1 MNHEY and CDR2 SMNVEV come from the germline V gene (reference sequence). This CDR3 reads CASSFQGVGNQPQHF. The CDR3 DNA follows: TGTGCCAGCAGCTTCCAGGGGGTGGGCAATCAGCCCCAGCATTTT.

The chain employs TRBV18 and TRBJ2-4, with 10 positions matching TRBD1. Germline V CDR1 and CDR2: KGHSH, LQKENI. There are 16 residues in the CDR3. The V segment lost 0 bases and the J segment 5 bases; nucleotides outside the gene matches: 4. The CDR3 region is CASSPPTGTGENIQYF. Written as DNA, the CDR3 is TGTGCCAGCTCACCACCGACCGGGACAGGGGAAAACATTCAGTACTTC.

This clone has only a few counts. The chain carries TRBV7-6 and TRBJ2-5; D call uncertain. In germline, CDR1 is SGHVS, CDR2 FNYEAQ. The CDR3 consists of 14 residues. The V and J ends lost 3 bases and 0 bases respectively, with 8 bases between them. For the CDR3, the DNA is TGTGCCAGCAGCTTTATCGGTGACCAAGAGACCCAGTACTTC. Protein product: CASSFIGDQETQYF.

The chain has TRBV13 and TRBJ1-1; the D gene is possibly TRBD1 (5 bases). V gave up 3 bases and J gave up 5 bases, with 13 bases separating them. The CDR3 runs to 14 residues. Germline V CDR1 and CDR2: PRHDT, FYEKMQ (reference sequence). Here the CDR3 reads CASSFRSGGTEAFF. CDR3 DNA sequence: TGTGCCAGCAGCTTCCGGTCGGGGGGGACTGAAGCTTTCTTT.

This clone was counted a few times. Within the sample, other DNA sequences also encode this same CDR3. The V gene is TRBV30, the J gene TRBJ2-1, with 11 bases lining up with TRBD2. Germline V lookup: CDR1 GTSNPN, CDR2 SVGIG (reference sequence). After removal of 3 bases from V and 8 bases from J, the junction contained 3 bases not matched to a gene. The CDR3 has 13 residues. CDR3 region: CAWRVAGGYEQFF. CDR3 bases: TGTGCCTGGAGGGTAGCGGGAGGGTATGAGCAGTTCTTC.

This clone has a handful of counts. V is TRBV15 and J is TRBJ2-3, with TRBD2 matching 7 bases. Germline V lookup: CDR1 LNHNV, CDR2 YYDKDF (reference sequence). Trimming removed 0 bases from V and 5 bases from J; junction bases left unmatched: 11. The CDR3 loop spans 17 amino acids. CDR3 amino acids: CATSRDRNGRKGDTQYF. CDR3 DNA: TGTGCCACCAGCAGAGACAGAAACGGGAGGAAGGGAGATACGCAGTATTTT.

This clone was observed a handful of times. J is TRBJ2-3 and V is TRBV7-3; D is uncertain. Germline V gene lookup returns CDR1 SGHTA and CDR2 FQGTGA. CDR3 length: 14 residues. With 2 bases removed from V and 2 bases from J, the gap between germline ends came to 8 bases. The CDR3 DNA reads as TGTGCCAGCAGCTTAGTGGCAAACACAGATACGCAGTATTTT. This encodes CASSLVANTDTQYF.

V gene TRBV29-1 combines with J gene TRBJ1-1; D ambiguous. The CDR3 is 12 amino acids. In germline, CDR1 is SQVTM, CDR2 ANQGSEA. V was shortened by 0 bases and J by 4 bases, with 6 bases between the two germline ends. This CDR3 is CSVEDPGTEAFF. CDR3 coding DNA: TGCAGCGTTGAAGACCCGGGCACTGAAGCTTTCTTT.

This clone turned up a few times. The sample carries other DNA sequences with the same CDR3. The chain recombines TRBV5-1 with TRBJ1-4, with D uncertain. The CDR3 is 14 residues long. Germline V gene lookup returns CDR1 SGHRS and CDR2 YFSETQ. Trimming removed 0 bases at V and 3 bases at J, with 6 bases between. The CDR3 is CASSLGLANEKLFF. CDR3 DNA sequence: TGCGCCAGCAGCTTGGGGTTAGCTAATGAAAAACTGTTTTTT.

This rearrangement joins TRBV11-2 to TRBJ2-1; TRBD1 is a possible D gene (6 bases). CDR1 is SGHAT and CDR2 is FQNNGV in the germline V gene. Deletions cut 0 bases from V and 6 bases from J, with 12 bases between. The CDR3 covers 15 residues. CDR3 sequence (DNA): TGTGCCAGCAGCTTAGACAGGGTAGGGGGCAATGAGCAGTTCTTC. Translating it yields CASSLDRVGGNEQFF.

The gene calls are TRBV7-6 and TRBJ2-1, with 9 bases that match TRBD2. CDR1 SGHVS and CDR2 FNYEAQ come from the germline V gene. The CDR3 is made up of 16 amino acids. The J segment lost 5 bases and the V segment lost 1 base, leaving 6 bases of the junction unmatched. CDR3 sequence reads: CASSLGAGGSNNEQFF. As DNA, the CDR3 is TGTGCCAGCAGCTTAGGAGCGGGAGGCTCGAACAATGAGCAGTTCTTC. Full variable domain (outside the CDR3, taken from reference TRBV7-6 and TRBJ2-1): GAGVSQSPRYKVTKRGQDVALRCDPISGHVSLYWYRQALGQGPEFLTYFNYEAQQDKSGLPNDRFSAERPEGSISTLTIQRTEQRDSAMYRCASSLGAGGSNNEQFFGPGTRLTVL.

V usage is TRBV2 and J usage is TRBJ2-1; D might be TRBD2 (6 bases). Between the trimmed V and J ends, which lost 1 base and 9 bases, there was a span of 10 bases. Germline assignment: CDR1 SNHLY and CDR2 FYNNEI. The CDR3 contains 13 residues. The CDR3 loop reads CASSEGREGEQFF. CDR3 sequence (DNA): TGTGCCAGCAGTGAAGGGCGGGAAGGTGAGCAGTTCTTC.

The V gene is TRBV7-2, the J gene TRBJ2-1; TRBD1 matches 8 bases. Trimming took 4 bases from V and 4 from J; bases not matched to a gene: 6. In germline, CDR1 is SGHTA, CDR2 FQGNSA. The CDR3 loop spans 15 amino acids. CDR3 DNA: TGTGCCAGCAGCTCCTGGACAGGGATTTACAATGAGCAGTTCTTC. It codes for CASSSWTGIYNEQFF.

The chain has TRBV30 and TRBJ2-7; D remains unclear. This CDR3 has 11 amino acids. V was trimmed by 1 base and J by 3 bases, leaving 4 bases between them. Germline V gives CDR1 GTSNPN, CDR2 SVGIG (reference sequence). CDR3 in amino acids: CAWSAVYEQYF. The CDR3 DNA follows: TGTGCCTGGAGTGCAGTCTACGAGCAGTACTTC. Full variable domain (outside the CDR3, taken from reference TRBV30 and TRBJ2-7): SQTIHQWPATLVQPVGSPLSLECTVEGTSNPNLYWYRQAAGRGLQLLFYSVGIGQISSEVPQNLSASRPQDRQFILSSKKLLLSDSGFYLCAWSAVYEQYFGPGTRLTVT.

V and J are TRBV5-1 and TRBJ2-1, with 12 bases identical to TRBD2. Unmatched junction bases numbered 4, after V lost 0 bases and J lost 9 bases. The germline gives CDR1 SGHRS, CDR2 YFSETQ. CDR3 length: 15 residues. The CDR3 nucleotides read TGCGCCAGCAGCTTGGGACTAGCGGGAGTTACTGAGCAGTTCTTC. Residues: CASSLGLAGVTEQFF.

This clone showed up just a few times. The CDR3 reads CAWSEREGRDTQYF. Written as DNA, the CDR3 is TGTGCCTGGAGTGAGCGGGAGGGCCGAGATACGCAGTATTTT. This rearrangement joins TRBV30 to TRBJ2-3, with TRBD2 identical over 10 bases. The germline V gene encodes CDR1 GTSNPN and CDR2 SVGIG (reference sequence). The V and J ends lost 1 base and 5 bases, in that order; junction bases with no gene match: 3. The CDR3 has 14 residues.